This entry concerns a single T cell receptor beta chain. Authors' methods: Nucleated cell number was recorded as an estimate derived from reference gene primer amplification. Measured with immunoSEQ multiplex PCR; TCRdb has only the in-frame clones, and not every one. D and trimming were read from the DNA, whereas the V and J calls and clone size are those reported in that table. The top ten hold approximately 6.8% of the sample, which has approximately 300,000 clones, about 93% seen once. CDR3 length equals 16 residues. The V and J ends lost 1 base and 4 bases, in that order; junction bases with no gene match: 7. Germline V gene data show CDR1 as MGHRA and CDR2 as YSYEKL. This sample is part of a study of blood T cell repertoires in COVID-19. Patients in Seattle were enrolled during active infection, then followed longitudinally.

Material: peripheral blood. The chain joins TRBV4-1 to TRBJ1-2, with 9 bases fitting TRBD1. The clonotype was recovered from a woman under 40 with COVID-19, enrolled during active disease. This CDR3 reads CASSQAGTGSGYGYTF. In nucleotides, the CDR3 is TGCGCCAGCAGCCAAGCTGGGACAGGGAGCGGCTATGGCTACACCTTC.